These 21 T cell receptor beta chains originate from one sample sequenced in a study of CD8+ T cells in alopecia areata. Extracted from the samples, RNA was reverse transcribed into cDNA to serve as the sequencing template. Only in-frame clones appear in the TCRdb table, and some are missing; sequencing was by immunoSEQ multiplex PCR. The sample includes 98,000 or so clones, under 60% of them seen just once. Sequences were obtained from NKG2D-low CD8+ T cells sorted from blood. These TCRs come from a human donor with alopecia areata.

This clone has just a few counts. The rearrangement joins TRBV4-1 to TRBJ2-7; D possibly corresponds to TRBD2 (5 bases). Germline values: CDR1 MGHRA, CDR2 YSYEKL. The CDR3 has 14 amino acids. V was shortened by 1 base and J by 2 bases, with 9 bases between the two germline ends. The DNA for the CDR3 is TGCGCCAGCAGCCAAGTTGCTAGCACCTACGAGCAGTACTTC. Translating gives CASSQVASTYEQYF.

This clone turned up a few times. The chain employs TRBV6-1 and TRBJ2-1, with a possible D match to TRBD2 (5 bases). CDR3 length: 13 amino acids. The V gene lost 8 bases and the J gene lost 3 bases, with 11 bases spanning the gap. From germline, CDR1 is MNHNS and CDR2 SASEGT. This CDR3 reads CASLAGVYNEQFF. As DNA, the CDR3 is TGTGCCAGCCTAGCTGGAGTCTACAATGAGCAGTTCTTC.

This chain links TRBV25-1 with TRBJ2-7; no firm D call. The CDR3 extends over 11 amino acids. V was shortened by 3 bases and J by 2 bases, with 2 bases between the two germline ends. Per the germline V gene, CDR1 is MGHDK and CDR2 is SYGVNS. The CDR3 reads CASSDTYEQYF. CDR3 nucleotide sequence: TGTGCCAGCAGTGACACCTACGAGCAGTACTTC.

The chain links TRBV10-2 to TRBJ1-2; tentatively, D is TRBD1 (6 bases). Between the trimmed V and J ends, which lost 4 bases and 4 bases, there was a span of 16 bases. Germline CDR1 reads WSHSY; CDR2 reads SAAADI. This CDR3 contains 15 residues. The DNA for the CDR3 is TGCGCCAGCAGTGCGGACAGTCGAGGTCCCTATGGCTACACCTTC. Amino acids: CASSADSRGPYGYTF.

There are a few counts of this clone. The chain has TRBV4-1 and TRBJ2-1, with D unresolved. The CDR3 is 11 residues long. Germline V gene sequence: CDR1 MGHRA, CDR2 YSYEKL. Deletions cut 3 bases from V and 8 bases from J, with 5 bases between. The CDR3 DNA is TGCGCCAGCAGCCACAGCTATGAGCAGTTCTTC. It is translated as CASSHSYEQFF.

This chain joins TRBV7-8 and TRBJ1-5; no firm D call. The CDR3 loop spans 16 amino acids. Trimming took 5 bases from V and 1 from J, leaving 15 bases between them. Germline CDR1 SGHVS, CDR2 FQNEAQ. The DNA of the CDR3 is TGTGCCAGCAGCCCAAGTAGGGCTGGGAGCAATCAGCCCCAGCATTTT. Protein product: CASSPSRAGSNQPQHF.

The chain combines TRBV4-2 with TRBJ2-3; D is uncertain. Looked up from germline, CDR1 is LGHNA and CDR2 is YNFKEQ. V lost 3 bases and J 0 bases, leaving 7 bases between the germline ends. The CDR3 totals 14 residues. The CDR3 loop is CASSQETSTDTQYF. The CDR3 DNA follows: TGTGCCAGCAGCCAGGAGACTAGCACAGATACGCAGTATTTT.

This chain links TRBV6-5 with TRBJ2-2; 7 bases fit TRBD2. This CDR3 region has 15 residues. The ends lost 7 bases at V and 3 bases at J; junction bases unmatched: 8. Germline V gene lookup returns CDR1 MNHEY and CDR2 SVGAGI. The CDR3: CASTPGGLYTGELFF. In nucleotides, the CDR3 is TGTGCCAGCACCCCGGGGGGATTATACACCGGGGAGCTGTTTTTT.

The V gene is TRBV5-1, the J gene TRBJ2-5, with D possibly being TRBD2 (6 bases). Germline loops: CDR1 SGHRS, CDR2 YFSETQ. The CDR3 runs 18 residues. Trimming took off 2 bases at V and 4 bases at J, with 24 bases between the two ends. CDR3 region: CASSFWHQVSGDLETQYF. The CDR3 coding sequence is TGCGCCAGCAGCTTCTGGCATCAGGTCTCGGGGGACCTAGAGACCCAGTACTTC.

V is TRBV25-1 and J is TRBJ1-1; no clear D gene. The germline CDR1 and CDR2 sequences are MGHDK and SYGVNS. The germline V and J ends were trimmed by 4 bases and 2 bases, with 5 bases remaining between them. This CDR3 contains 12 residues. The CDR3 here is CASSVSNTEAFF. The CDR3 DNA reads TGTGCCAGCAGTGTTTCAAACACTGAAGCTTTCTTT.

This clone was recorded a few times. CDR3 coding DNA: TGTGCCAGCAGGACCGGGCGGGGCAATGAGCAGTTCTTC. It specifies CASRTGRGNEQFF. The chain joins TRBV28 to TRBJ2-1; D is perhaps TRBD2 (6 bases). Germline V gene data show CDR1 as MDHEN and CDR2 as SYDVKM. The V and J ends lost 6 bases and 6 bases respectively, with 12 bases between them. This CDR3 spans 13 amino acids.

This chain links TRBV13 with TRBJ2-7; 11 nucleotides line up with TRBD2. Germline V gives CDR1 PRHDT, CDR2 FYEKMQ (reference sequence). CDR3 size: 15 residues. With 4 bases clipped from V and 4 bases from J, the junction kept 6 bases outside the gene matches. The CDR3 protein is CASSSVAGGPYEQYF. CDR3 nucleotide sequence: TGTGCCAGCAGCTCTGTAGCGGGAGGGCCTTACGAGCAGTACTTC.

There are a few counts of this clone. The rearrangement links TRBV29-1 to TRBJ1-2, with a weak D call TRBD1 (5 bases). Germline V gene lookup returns CDR1 SQVTM and CDR2 ANQGSEA. V lost 3 bases and J lost 5, with 10 bases in between. The CDR3 sequence is 12 residues long. The CDR3 DNA follows: TGCAGCGTTGACGAAGCAGGGTATGGCTACACCTTC. Translating gives CSVDEAGYGYTF.

This clone was observed a few times. The V call is TRBV23-1, the J call TRBJ2-7; 9 bases map to TRBD1. TRBV23-1 is classed as an ORF, of uncertain function. CDR3 length: 16 amino acids. The V and J ends lost 2 bases and 0 bases, in that order; junction bases with no gene match: 5. Here the CDR3 reads CASSQDGTGSSYEQYF. CDR3 nucleotide sequence: TGCGCCAGCAGTCAAGATGGGACAGGGAGCTCCTACGAGCAGTACTTC.

V and J are TRBV10-2 and TRBJ1-2, with D maybe TRBD1 (5 bases). Trimming shortened V by 7 bases and J by 4 bases, and 19 bases separated the two germline ends. The CDR3 consists of 15 residues. The V gene's germline CDR1 is WSHSY and CDR2 SAAADI. CDR3 DNA: TGCGCCAGCAATGACGGCGGGGGATTGGGCTATGGCTACACCTTC. It encodes CASNDGGGLGYGYTF.

This clone showed up just once. CDR3: CASMIAPNTEAFF. CDR3 nucleotide sequence: TGTGCCAGCATGATAGCTCCGAACACTGAAGCTTTCTTT. V and J are TRBV27 and TRBJ1-1; D is uncertain. The CDR3 sequence is 13 residues long. The germline V gene encodes CDR1 MNHEY and CDR2 SMNVEV (reference sequence). V was trimmed by 7 bases and J by 1 base, leaving 10 bases between them.

This CDR3 is CASSGPVYEQYF. The CDR3, as DNA: TGTGCCAGCAGCGGGCCTGTCTACGAGCAGTACTTC. The V and J genes are TRBV28 and TRBJ2-7; no clear D. The CDR3 is 12 amino acids. V shed 6 bases and J shed 3 bases, with 9 bases lying between them. The germline gives CDR1 MDHEN, CDR2 SYDVKM.

The chain carries TRBV5-1 and TRBJ2-7; 8 bases fit TRBD2. J gave up 5 bases and V 0 bases, and 7 bases lay outside the gene matches. The germline CDR1 and CDR2 sequences are SGHRS and YFSETQ. CDR3 length: 15 residues. The CDR3 region is CASSLGREGGHEQYF. As DNA, the CDR3 is TGCGCCAGCAGCTTGGGACGGGAGGGCGGTCACGAGCAGTACTTC.

The chain combines TRBV15 with TRBJ1-1; 11 nucleotides match TRBD1. The CDR3 runs to 14 residues. In germline, CDR1 is LNHNV, CDR2 YYDKDF (reference sequence). The J segment lost 0 bases and the V segment lost 8 bases, leaving 2 bases of the junction unmatched. CDR3 residues: CATGTGGLNTEAFF. CDR3 bases: TGTGCCACCGGGACAGGGGGACTGAACACTGAAGCTTTCTTT.

By sample fraction, this clone is medium-sized. J is TRBJ2-5 and V is TRBV7-9; 8 bases are a match to TRBD2. From germline, CDR1 is SEHNR and CDR2 FQNEAQ (reference sequence). The CDR3 is 14 amino acids. Trimming cost V 5 bases and J 1 base; bases outside gene matches: 3. CDR3 DNA sequence: TGTGCCAGCAGCCAACTAGCGGCCCAAGAGACCCAGTACTTC. This translates into CASSQLAAQETQYF.

This clone was observed a few times. V and J are TRBV7-8 and TRBJ2-5; no clear D. V gave up 1 base and J gave up 5 bases, with 5 bases separating them. The CDR3 is 12 amino acids. Germline CDR1 SGHVS, CDR2 FQNEAQ. The DNA for the CDR3 is TGTGCCAGCAGCTTAGTCCCGGAGACCCAGTACTTC. It specifies CASSLVPETQYF. The variable domain in full, completed from reference TRBV7-8 and TRBJ2-5, reads GAGVSQSPRYKVAKRGQDVALRCDPISGHVSLFWYQQALGQGPEFLTYFQNEAQLDKSGLPSDRFFAERPEGSVSTLKIQRTQQEDSAVYLCASSLVPETQYFGPGTRLLVL.